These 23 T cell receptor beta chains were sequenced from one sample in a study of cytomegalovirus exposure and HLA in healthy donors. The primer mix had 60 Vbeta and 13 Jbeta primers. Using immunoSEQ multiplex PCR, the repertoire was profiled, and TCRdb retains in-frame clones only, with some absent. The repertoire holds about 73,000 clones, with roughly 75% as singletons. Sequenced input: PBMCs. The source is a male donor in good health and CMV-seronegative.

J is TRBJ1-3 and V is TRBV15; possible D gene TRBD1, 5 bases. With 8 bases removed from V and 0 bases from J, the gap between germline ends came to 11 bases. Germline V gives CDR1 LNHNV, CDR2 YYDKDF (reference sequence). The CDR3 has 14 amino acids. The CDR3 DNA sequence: TGTGCCACCTCAAGGGGTCCCTCTGGAAACACCATATATTTT. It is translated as CATSRGPSGNTIYF.

The CDR3 DNA is TGTGCCTGGAGTGGGGACAGGGACTACGAGCAGTACTTC. Amino acids: CAWSGDRDYEQYF. The chain combines TRBV30 with TRBJ2-7, with 9 bases that match TRBD1. CDR3 length: 13 residues. V shed 1 base and J 3 bases; nucleotides not matched to a gene: 1. Germline CDR1 and CDR2: GTSNPN and SVGIG (reference sequence).

Here the CDR3 DNA reads TGTGCCAGCAGCGTAGGATGGGACAACTACAATGAGCAGTTCTTC. It yields the protein CASSVGWDNYNEQFF. The J gene is TRBJ2-1, the V gene TRBV9; D possibly corresponds to TRBD1 (6 bases). V shed 0 bases and J shed 3 bases, with 10 bases lying between them. CDR3 length equals 15 residues. Per the germline V gene, CDR1 is SGDLS and CDR2 is YYNGEE. The full variable domain, in which reference TRBV9 and TRBJ2-1 provide the parts outside the CDR3, is DSGVTQTPKHLITATGQRVTLRCSPRSGDLSVYWYQQSLDQGLQFLIQYYNGEERAKGNILERFSAQQFPDLHSELNLSSLELGDSALYFCASSVGWDNYNEQFFGPGTRLTVL.

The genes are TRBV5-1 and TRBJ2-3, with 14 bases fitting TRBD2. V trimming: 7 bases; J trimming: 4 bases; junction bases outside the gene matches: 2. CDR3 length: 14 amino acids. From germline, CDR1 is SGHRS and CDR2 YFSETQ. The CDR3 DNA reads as TGCGCCAGCTCGACTAGCGGGGGGGCAGATACGCAGTATTTT. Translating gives CASSTSGGADTQYF.

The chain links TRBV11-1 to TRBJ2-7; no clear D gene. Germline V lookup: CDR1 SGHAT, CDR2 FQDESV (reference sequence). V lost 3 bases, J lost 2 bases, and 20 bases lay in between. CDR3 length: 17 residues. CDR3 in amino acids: CASSFDGPEFTAYEQYF. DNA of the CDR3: TGTGCCAGCAGCTTCGACGGCCCGGAGTTTACCGCCTACGAGCAGTACTTC.

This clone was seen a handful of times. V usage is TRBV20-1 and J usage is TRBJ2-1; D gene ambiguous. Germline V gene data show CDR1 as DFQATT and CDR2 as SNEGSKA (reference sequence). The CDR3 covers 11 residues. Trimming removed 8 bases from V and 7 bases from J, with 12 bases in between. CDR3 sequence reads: CSTFLRNEQFF. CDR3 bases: TGCAGTACTTTTCTGAGGAATGAGCAGTTCTTC.

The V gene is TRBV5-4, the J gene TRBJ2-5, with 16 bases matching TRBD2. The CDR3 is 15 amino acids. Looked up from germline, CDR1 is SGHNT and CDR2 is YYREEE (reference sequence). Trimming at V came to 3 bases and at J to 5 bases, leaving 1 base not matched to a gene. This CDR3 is CASSSGLAGGETQYF. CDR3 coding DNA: TGTGCCAGCAGCTCGGGACTAGCGGGGGGGGAGACCCAGTACTTC.

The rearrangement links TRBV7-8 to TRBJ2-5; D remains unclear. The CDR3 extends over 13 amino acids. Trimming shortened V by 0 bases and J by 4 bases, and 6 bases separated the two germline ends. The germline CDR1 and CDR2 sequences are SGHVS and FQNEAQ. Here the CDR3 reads CASSLAARETQYF. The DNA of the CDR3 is TGTGCCAGCAGCTTAGCGGCCCGAGAGACCCAGTACTTC.

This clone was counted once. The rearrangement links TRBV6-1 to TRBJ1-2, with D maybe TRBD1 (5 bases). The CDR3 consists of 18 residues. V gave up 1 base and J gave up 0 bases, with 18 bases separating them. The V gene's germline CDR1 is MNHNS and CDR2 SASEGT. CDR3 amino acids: CASSEVLPTAVTNYGYTF. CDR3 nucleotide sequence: TGTGCCAGCAGTGAAGTTCTCCCGACAGCCGTTACTAACTATGGCTACACCTTC.

The CDR3 spells CASSERTDPNNSPLHF. CDR3 DNA: TGTGCCAGCAGTGAACGGACAGACCCGAATAATTCACCCCTCCACTTT. V usage is TRBV2 and J usage is TRBJ1-6; the D gene is possibly TRBD1 (6 bases). The CDR3 runs 16 residues. Per the germline V gene, CDR1 is SNHLY and CDR2 is FYNNEI. Trimming pared 2 bases from V and 5 bases from J, leaving 13 bases between.

The CDR3: CASSLDRGLTEQYF. CDR3 DNA: TGTGCCAGCAGCCTGGACAGGGGGCTAACCGAGCAGTACTTC. The chain carries TRBV7-6 and TRBJ2-7; TRBD1 agrees at 11 bases. Germline V gene sequence: CDR1 SGHVS, CDR2 FNYEAQ. V lost 5 bases and J lost 6; bases outside the gene matches: 6. The CDR3 is 14 amino acids.

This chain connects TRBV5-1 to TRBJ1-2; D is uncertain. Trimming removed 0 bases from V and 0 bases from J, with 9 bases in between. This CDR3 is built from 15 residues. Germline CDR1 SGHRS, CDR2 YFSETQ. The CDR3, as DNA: TGCGCCAGCAGCTTGGCCACAACAGCTAACTATGGCTACACCTTC. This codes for CASSLATTANYGYTF.

The CDR3 DNA reads TGCAGCGTGGAGGGACAGCTGAACACTGAAGCTTTCTTT. Protein: CSVEGQLNTEAFF. The genes are TRBV29-1 and TRBJ1-1; TRBD1 matches 7 bases. The CDR3 sequence is 13 residues long. Losses at the gene ends were 6 bases for V and 0 bases for J; bases not matched to a gene: 4. Germline values: CDR1 SQVTM, CDR2 ANQGSEA.

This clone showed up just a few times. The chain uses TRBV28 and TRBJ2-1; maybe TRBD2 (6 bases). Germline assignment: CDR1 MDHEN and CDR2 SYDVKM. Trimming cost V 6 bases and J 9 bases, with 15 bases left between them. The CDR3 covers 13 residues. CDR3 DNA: TGTGCCAGCAGAACGGGACTCCTTGGTGAGCAGTTCTTC. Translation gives CASRTGLLGEQFF.

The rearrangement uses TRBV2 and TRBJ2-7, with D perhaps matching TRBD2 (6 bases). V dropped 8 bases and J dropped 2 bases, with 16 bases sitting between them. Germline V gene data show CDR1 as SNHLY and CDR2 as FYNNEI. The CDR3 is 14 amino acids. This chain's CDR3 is CASEEGSGPYEQYF. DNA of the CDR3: TGTGCCAGCGAGGAAGGTAGCGGACCCTACGAGCAGTACTTC.

CDR3 coding DNA: TGTGCCAGCAGCACGGAGGGACAGGTCTATGGCTACACCTTC. Its protein is CASSTEGQVYGYTF. The rearrangement joins TRBV7-9 to TRBJ1-2; the match to TRBD1 covers 8 bases. V lost 5 bases and J lost 4; bases outside the gene matches: 6. Germline CDR1 SEHNR, CDR2 FQNEAQ (reference sequence). The length of the CDR3 is 14 residues. Full variable domain (rest looked up from reference TRBV7-9 and TRBJ1-2): DTGVSQNPRHKITKRGQNVTFRCDPISEHNRLYWYRQTLGQGPEFLTYFQNEAQLEKSRLLSDRFSAERPKGSFSTLEIQRTEQGDSAMYLCASSTEGQVYGYTFGSGTRLTVV.

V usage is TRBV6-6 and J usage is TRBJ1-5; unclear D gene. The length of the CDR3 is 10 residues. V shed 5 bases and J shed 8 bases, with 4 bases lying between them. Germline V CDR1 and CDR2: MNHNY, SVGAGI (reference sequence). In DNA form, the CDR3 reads TGTGCCAGCAGTAGAGAGCCCCAGCATTTT. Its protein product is CASSREPQHF.

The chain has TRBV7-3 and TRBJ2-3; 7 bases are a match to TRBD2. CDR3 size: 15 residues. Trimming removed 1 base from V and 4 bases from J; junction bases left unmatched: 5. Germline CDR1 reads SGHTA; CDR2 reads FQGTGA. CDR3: CASSLSGSRADTQYF. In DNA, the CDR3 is TGTGCCAGCAGCTTAAGCGGGAGTAGGGCAGATACGCAGTATTTT.

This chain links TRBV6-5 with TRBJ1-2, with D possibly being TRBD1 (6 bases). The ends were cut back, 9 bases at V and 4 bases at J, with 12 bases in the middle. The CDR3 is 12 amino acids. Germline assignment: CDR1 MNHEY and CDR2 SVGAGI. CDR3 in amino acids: CASYRASYGYTF. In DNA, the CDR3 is TGTGCCAGTTACAGGGCCTCCTATGGCTACACCTTC.

As DNA, the CDR3 is TGCGCCAGCAGCTTGGATACGGGAAGCACAGATACGCAGTATTTT. Encoded protein: CASSLDTGSTDTQYF. This sequence joins TRBV5-1 and TRBJ2-3; D is perhaps TRBD2 (5 bases). Trimming removed 0 bases from V and 0 bases from J, with 8 bases in between. This CDR3 contains 15 residues. Germline V gene data show CDR1 as SGHRS and CDR2 as YFSETQ.

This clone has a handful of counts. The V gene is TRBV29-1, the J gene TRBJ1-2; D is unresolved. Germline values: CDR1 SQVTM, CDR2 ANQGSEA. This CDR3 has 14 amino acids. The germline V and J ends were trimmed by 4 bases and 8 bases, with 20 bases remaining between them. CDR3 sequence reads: CSVGGLSGPGGYTF. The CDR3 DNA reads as TGCAGCGTTGGTGGACTCAGTGGTCCCGGCGGCTACACCTTC.

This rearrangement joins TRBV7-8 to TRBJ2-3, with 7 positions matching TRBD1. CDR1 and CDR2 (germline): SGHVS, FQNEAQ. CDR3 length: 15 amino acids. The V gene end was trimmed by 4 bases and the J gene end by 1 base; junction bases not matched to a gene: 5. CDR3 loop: CASSSTGYGTDTQYF. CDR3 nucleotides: TGTGCCAGCAGCTCGACAGGGTATGGCACAGATACGCAGTATTTT.

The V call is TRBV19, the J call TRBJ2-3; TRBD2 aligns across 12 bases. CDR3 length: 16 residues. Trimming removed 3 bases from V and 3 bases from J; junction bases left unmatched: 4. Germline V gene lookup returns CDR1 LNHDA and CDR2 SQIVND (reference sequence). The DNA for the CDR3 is TGTGCCAGTAGTATCCGACTAGCGGGGGAGACAGATACGCAGTATTTT. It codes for CASSIRLAGETDTQYF.